Sequencing of this TCR beta chain was carried out in a study of shared clonotypes between healthy human individuals. Study-level background: Three plates each covered CD4 naive and memory; CD8 naive two, CD8 memory one. Study-wide results and limits: On the whole, naive subsets had larger estimated richness than memory subsets had.

CD45RO negativity and positive selection for CCR7 defined naive CD8 cells, a population that excluded terminally differentiated effector memory CD45RA+ cells. Investigators spread the genomic DNA of each subset evenly over several immunoSEQ plates. Per the original data handling: Junction-only sequences without quality scores were provided by ImmunoSEQ, so filtering was different. Sequencing used immunoSEQ multiplex PCR; TCRdb keeps in-frame clones, though not all of them. From that table come the V and J calls and clone size; the DNA was used to work out D and trimming. In the table there are around 2,000,000 clones, about 95% of which are singletons. As concerns this clone: Its specificity is unknown.

Sample: naive CD8+ T cells sorted from blood. The clonotype originates from a man in his late teens or twenties in good health.

CDR3 amino acids: CSVGGTLGATDTQYF. Here the CDR3 DNA reads TGCAGCGTTGGCGGGACTCTGGGTGCCACAGATACGCAGTATTTT. The chain combines TRBV29-1 with TRBJ2-3; D is perhaps TRBD2 (6 bases). Germline V gene lookup returns CDR1 SQVTM and CDR2 ANQGSEA. V shed 4 bases and J shed 2 bases, with 16 bases lying between them. The CDR3 consists of 15 residues.